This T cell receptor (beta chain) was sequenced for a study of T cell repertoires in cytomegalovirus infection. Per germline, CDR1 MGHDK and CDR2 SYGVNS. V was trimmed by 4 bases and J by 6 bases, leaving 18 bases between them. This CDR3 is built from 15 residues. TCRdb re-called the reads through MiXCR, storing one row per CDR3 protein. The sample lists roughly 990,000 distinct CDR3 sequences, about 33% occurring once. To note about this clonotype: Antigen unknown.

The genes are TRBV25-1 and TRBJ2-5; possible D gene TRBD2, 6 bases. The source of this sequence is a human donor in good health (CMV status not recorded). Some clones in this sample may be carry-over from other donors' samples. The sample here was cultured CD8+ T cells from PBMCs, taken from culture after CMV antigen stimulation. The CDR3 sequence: CASSGPQGGAKTQYF. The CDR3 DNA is TGTGCCAGCAGTGGCCCCCAAGGAGGGGCAAAGACCCAGTACTTC.